The sequence of this T cell receptor (beta chain) was determined in a study of patients and donors after allogeneic stem cell transplantation. Between the trimmed V and J ends, which lost 0 bases and 3 bases, there was a span of 16 bases. The germline gives CDR1 SGHTA, CDR2 FQGTGA. This CDR3 has 17 residues. TCRdb reprocessed the RT-PCR reads with MiXCR, giving one entry per CDR3 protein. The table includes roughly 880,000 distinct CDR3 sequences, 18% detected once. Source material: blood, either unsorted or a sorted T cell fraction (not recorded which). The receptor was derived from a human donor who was either an allogeneic HSCT recipient or a stem cell or donor lymphocyte infusion donor (not recorded which). It is not recorded whose cells these are; they may come from a transplant donor. The V and J genes are TRBV7-3 and TRBJ2-3, with a possible D match to TRBD1 (6 bases). For the CDR3, the DNA is TGTGCCAGCAGCTTAACAGGTCGTGGGGGCGGGACAGATACGCAGTATTTT. Its protein product is CASSLTGRGGGTDTQYF.